These 22 T cell receptor beta chains were sequenced from one sample in a study of a mutant IDH1 vaccine in newly diagnosed glioma. Time point here: baseline, week 1 (first vaccination visit). The treatment here: pre-vaccination baseline after standard-of-care therapy. Using immunoSEQ multiplex PCR, the repertoire was profiled, and TCRdb retains in-frame clones only, with some absent. The table lists tens of thousands of clones, 80% to 90% of them singletons. The material sequenced was PBMCs, taken from a glioma patient treated with radiotherapy, temozolomide or both. The receptor source for this set is a woman between 50 and 59 years old with glioma.

The chain has TRBV5-1 and TRBJ2-3; D is unclear. Between the trimmed V and J ends, which lost 4 bases and 6 bases, there was a span of 12 bases. The CDR3 spans 13 residues. Looked up from germline, CDR1 is SGHRS and CDR2 is YFSETQ. CDR3 nucleotides: TGCGCCAGCAGCGTACTCTCCGGGGATACGCAGTATTTT. It encodes CASSVLSGDTQYF.

V and J are TRBV6-5 and TRBJ2-2, with D possibly being TRBD1 or TRBD2 (5 bases each). Germline lookup yields CDR1 MNHEY and CDR2 SVGAGI. The CDR3 is 15 amino acids. Trimming pared 6 bases from V and 5 bases from J, leaving 16 bases between. CDR3 sequence: CASRPGALKTGELFF. For the CDR3, the DNA is TGTGCCAGCAGGCCCGGGGCTCTGAAGACCGGGGAGCTGTTTTTT.

This clone was found a few times. The V and J genes are TRBV19 and TRBJ2-3, with D possibly being TRBD2 (6 bases). CDR1 is LNHDA and CDR2 is SQIVND in the germline V gene (reference sequence). The CDR3 is 14 amino acids. V lost 4 bases to trimming and J lost 6 bases, with 14 bases between them. The CDR3 DNA sequence: TGTGCCAGTAGTACTACCGGGACTCTCGATACGCAGTATTTT. It translates to CASSTTGTLDTQYF.

A few counts support this clone. This sequence joins TRBV19 and TRBJ1-5; no reliable D call. The CDR3 length is 15 residues. Germline V gene data show CDR1 as LNHDA and CDR2 as SQIVND (reference sequence). V was pared by 1 base and J by 8 bases, with 15 bases between. DNA of the CDR3: TGTGCCAGTAGTATAGGGCGGGCTGCTGGGGAGCCCCAGCATTTT. It translates to CASSIGRAAGEPQHF.

The V and J genes are TRBV7-2 and TRBJ1-5; D uncertain. V dropped 3 bases and J dropped 5 bases, with 14 bases sitting between them. CDR1 is SGHTA, CDR2 FQGNSA, per germline. This CDR3 spans 15 amino acids. DNA of the CDR3: TGTGCCAGCAGCTTTCAACTCGGTGGTGATCAGCCCCAGCATTTT. Translation: CASSFQLGGDQPQHF. Full variable domain (missing parts from reference TRBV7-2 and TRBJ1-5): GAGVSQSPSNKVTEKGKDVELRCDPISGHTALYWYRQSLGQGLEFLIYFQGNSAPDKSGLPSDRFSAERTGGSVSTLTIQRTQQEDSAVYLCASSFQLGGDQPQHFGDGTRLSIL.

The chain links TRBV28 to TRBJ1-3, with TRBD1 as a possible D gene (6 bases). The germline gives CDR1 MDHEN, CDR2 SYDVKM. The CDR3 is made up of 16 amino acids. Trimming stripped 6 bases from V and 3 bases from J, with 18 bases between. CDR3 sequence: CASSPGGPDGGNTIYF. CDR3 coding DNA: TGTGCCAGCAGCCCGGGGGGCCCCGACGGTGGAAACACCATATATTTT.

V and J are TRBV5-6 and TRBJ1-2; 9 positions agree with TRBD1. The CDR3 runs 15 residues. Trimming took 0 bases from V and 4 from J; bases not matched to a gene: 4. CDR1 is SGHDT, CDR2 YYEEEE, per germline. The CDR3 spells CASSLDRGPSYGYTF. Here the CDR3 DNA reads TGTGCCAGCAGCTTGGACAGGGGGCCGAGCTATGGCTACACCTTC.

The rearrangement uses TRBV9 and TRBJ2-6; no clear D. V lost 3 bases to trimming and J lost 1 base, with 11 bases between them. The CDR3 is made up of 16 amino acids. Germline values: CDR1 SGDLS, CDR2 YYNGEE. CDR3 nucleotide sequence: TGTGCCAGCAGCGGTGGGGAATTATCTGGGGCCAACGTCCTGACTTTC. Its protein is CASSGGELSGANVLTF.

V and J are TRBV29-1 and TRBJ1-2; D is undetermined. Germline V gives CDR1 SQVTM, CDR2 ANQGSEA. The CDR3 is 11 amino acids. V was cut by 5 bases and J by 7 bases, with 11 bases left in between. The CDR3 loop is CSVLESPGYTF. In DNA form, the CDR3 reads TGCAGCGTTCTCGAGTCTCCTGGCTACACCTTC.

This chain connects TRBV6-6 to TRBJ1-4, with D maybe TRBD1 (5 bases). The CDR3 is 14 amino acids. The germline CDR1 and CDR2 sequences are MNHNY and SVGAGI (reference sequence). The V end was cut by 2 bases, the J end by 3 bases, with 7 bases between. CDR3 DNA: TGTGCCAGCAGTTACAAGGGGTCTAATGAAAAACTGTTTTTT. Amino acids: CASSYKGSNEKLFF.

This clone was recorded only once. The chain joins TRBV6-4 to TRBJ1-1; no clear D. The ends were cut back, 4 bases at V and 0 bases at J, with 6 bases in the middle. The CDR3 sequence is 13 residues long. Germline assignment: CDR1 MRHNA and CDR2 SNTAGT. DNA for the CDR3: TGTGCCAGCAGTGTTGGTATGAACACTGAAGCTTTCTTT. Its protein product is CASSVGMNTEAFF.

The chain uses TRBV7-2 and TRBJ2-7; 8 bases map to TRBD1. The CDR3 contains 15 residues. Germline lookup yields CDR1 SGHTA and CDR2 FQGNSA. The ends lost 5 bases at V and 7 bases at J; junction bases unmatched: 13. The chain's CDR3 is CASSPRTGTSDEQYF. Written as DNA, the CDR3 is TGTGCCAGCAGCCCTCGGACAGGGACCTCTGATGAGCAGTACTTC.

The chain has TRBV7-8 and TRBJ1-4; TRBD1 matches at 10 bases. The germline V gene has CDR1 SGHVS and CDR2 FQNEAQ. V gave up 5 bases and J gave up 7 bases; unmatched junction bases: 7. The CDR3 contains 15 residues. CDR3 in amino acids: CASSHRQGASEKLFF. As DNA, the CDR3 is TGTGCCAGCAGCCATAGACAGGGGGCGAGTGAAAAACTGTTTTTT.

The rearrangement uses TRBV4-1 and TRBJ2-7, with D maybe TRBD1 (5 bases). The CDR3 covers 13 residues. With 3 bases removed from V and 5 bases from J, the gap between germline ends came to 11 bases. Germline V lookup: CDR1 MGHRA, CDR2 YSYEKL. The CDR3: CASSHRRADEQYF. CDR3 sequence (DNA): TGCGCCAGCAGCCACCGCAGGGCCGACGAGCAGTACTTC.

This clone came up a few times. CDR3 bases: TGTGCCAGCACCCTTACAGGGTACGGCTACACCTTC. It codes for CASTLTGYGYTF. The V call is TRBV6-1, the J call TRBJ1-2; tentatively, D is TRBD1 (6 bases). V was pared by 7 bases and J by 8 bases, with 14 bases between. The CDR3 extends over 12 amino acids. The germline CDR1 and CDR2 sequences are MNHNS and SASEGT.

The chain employs TRBV10-3 and TRBJ2-7, with 7 positions matching TRBD1. Germline V CDR1 and CDR2: ENHRY, SYGVKD. There are 13 residues in the CDR3. V dropped 6 bases and J dropped 3; count of bases not matched to a gene: 5. CDR3 amino acids: CAISDRVNYEQYF. In nucleotides, the CDR3 is TGTGCCATCAGCGACAGGGTTAACTACGAGCAGTACTTC.

V is TRBV4-2 and J is TRBJ2-6; D is unclear. Trimming cost V 4 bases and J 6 bases, with 7 bases left between them. Looked up from germline, CDR1 is LGHNA and CDR2 is YNFKEQ. The length of the CDR3 is 13 residues. CDR3 sequence (DNA): TGTGCCAGCAGCCCCTATGAGGCCAACGTCCTGACTTTC. Translated, it gives CASSPYEANVLTF.

This chain joins TRBV9 and TRBJ2-7; D is unclear. Germline CDR1 reads SGDLS; CDR2 reads YYNGEE. The V and J ends lost 3 bases and 5 bases respectively, with 12 bases between them. This CDR3 has 13 amino acids. The CDR3 here is CASSGANKNEQYF. The CDR3 DNA follows: TGTGCCAGCAGCGGGGCAAATAAGAACGAGCAGTACTTC. Drawing the rest from reference TRBV9 and TRBJ2-7, the complete variable domain is DSGVTQTPKHLITATGQRVTLRCSPRSGDLSVYWYQQSLDQGLQFLIQYYNGEERAKGNILERFSAQQFPDLHSELNLSSLELGDSALYFCASSGANKNEQYFGPGTRLTVT.

The rearrangement uses TRBV9 and TRBJ1-1; 7 positions agree with TRBD1. With V trimmed by 4 bases and J by 3 bases, 3 bases remained unmatched. CDR1 SGDLS and CDR2 YYNGEE come from the germline V gene. The CDR3 extends over 13 amino acids. The CDR3 loop reads CASSLDRDTEAFF. CDR3 DNA sequence: TGTGCCAGCAGCCTCGACAGGGACACTGAAGCTTTCTTT.

The V and J genes are TRBV6-5 and TRBJ1-2, with a possible D match to TRBD1 (6 bases). The length of the CDR3 is 15 residues. V was shortened by 5 bases and J by 4 bases, with 17 bases between the two germline ends. The germline CDR1 and CDR2 sequences are MNHEY and SVGAGI. CDR3 sequence reads: CASSQRQAVPYGYTF. The CDR3 region has the DNA TGTGCCAGCAGTCAAAGACAGGCGGTCCCCTATGGCTACACCTTC.

The chain recombines TRBV20-1 with TRBJ2-1; D ambiguous. CDR1 and CDR2 (germline): DFQATT, SNEGSKA (reference sequence). The CDR3 contains 11 residues. Trimming left V 6 bases short and J 12 bases short, with 15 bases between. The CDR3 sequence: CSARSELSQFF. The CDR3 nucleotides read TGCAGTGCCCGCTCCGAACTGTCGCAGTTCTTC.

The table lists this clone with a count of one. The rearrangement uses TRBV6-4 and TRBJ2-5; 12 bases match TRBD1. The CDR3 extends over 14 amino acids. Looked up from germline, CDR1 is MRHNA and CDR2 is SNTAGT. V lost 3 bases, J lost 4 bases, and 0 bases stayed unmatched. Here the CDR3 DNA reads TGTGCCAGCAGTGAGGGACAGGGGGCAGAGACCCAGTACTTC. Translated: CASSEGQGAETQYF.